This T cell receptor beta chain is drawn from a study of control samples from healthy donors and cancer patients. CDR1 and CDR2 from the germline V gene are SGHRS and YFSETQ. This CDR3 spans 15 amino acids. Trimming pared 1 base from V and 0 bases from J, leaving 9 bases between. Clones were sequenced by immunoSEQ multiplex PCR, and TCRdb holds only the in-frame ones, with some missing. Of some 170,000 clones listed, 96% are singletons. The chain has TRBV5-1 and TRBJ2-3; D is possibly TRBD2 (6 bases). The TCR sequence derives from a young woman in good health. The sample consisted of blood. DNA for the CDR3: TGCGCCAGCAGCTTGTGGCGGGGAAGCACAGATACGCAGTATTTT. Translating gives CASSLWRGSTDTQYF.